This TCR beta chain was captured by sequencing in a study of Ad26.COV2.S vaccination and SARS-CoV-2 variants. Here immunoSEQ multiplex PCR was the method, and the copy in TCRdb shows in-frame clones only, minus some. The table shows about 140,000 clones, with 86% occurring only once. Whole-study results and caveats: For non-spike TCRs, breadth in vaccine recipients resembled that in placebo recipients. Total T cell responses, in the TCR breadth and depth analyses, may have been underestimated. Ad26.COV2.S recipients had broader spike-specific TCRs (P = 0.0014).

Regarding this clone: Its antigen remains unknown.

The CDR3 spans 15 residues. V lost 4 bases and J lost 3; bases outside the gene matches: 8. Germline V gene sequence: CDR1 SGHRS, CDR2 YFSETQ. The sequences come from peripheral blood, collected after recovery from COVID-19. The chain recombines TRBV5-1 with TRBJ2-5; 8 bases are a match to TRBD2. The origin of this receptor is a human donor who had recovered from COVID-19. CDR3 region: CASSEPGLVKETQYF. The CDR3 DNA follows: TGCGCCAGCAGCGAGCCGGGACTAGTAAAAGAGACCCAGTACTTC.